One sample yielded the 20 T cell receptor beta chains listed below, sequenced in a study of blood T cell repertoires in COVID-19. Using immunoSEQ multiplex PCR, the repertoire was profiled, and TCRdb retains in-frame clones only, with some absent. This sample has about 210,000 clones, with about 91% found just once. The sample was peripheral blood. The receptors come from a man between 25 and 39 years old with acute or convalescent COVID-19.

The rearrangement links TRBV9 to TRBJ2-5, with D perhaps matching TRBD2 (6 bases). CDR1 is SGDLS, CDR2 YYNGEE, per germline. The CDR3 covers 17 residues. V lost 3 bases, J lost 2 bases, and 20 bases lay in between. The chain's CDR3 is CASSAPRGLSSQETQYF. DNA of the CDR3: TGTGCCAGCAGCGCGCCCCGGGGACTTTCCAGTCAAGAGACCCAGTACTTC.

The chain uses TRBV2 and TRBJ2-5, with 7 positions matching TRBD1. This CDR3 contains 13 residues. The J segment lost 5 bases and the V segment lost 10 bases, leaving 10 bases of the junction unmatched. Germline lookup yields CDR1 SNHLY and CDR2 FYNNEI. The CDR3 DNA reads TGTGCCACTCCGGACAGGCTGTTTGAGACCCAGTACTTC. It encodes CATPDRLFETQYF.

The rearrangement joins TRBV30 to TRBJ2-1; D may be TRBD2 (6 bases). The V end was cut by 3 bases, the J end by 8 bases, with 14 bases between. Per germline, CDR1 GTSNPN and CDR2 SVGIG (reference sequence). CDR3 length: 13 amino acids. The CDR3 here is CAWRGSPGDEQFF. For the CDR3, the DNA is TGTGCCTGGAGAGGCAGCCCGGGGGATGAGCAGTTCTTC.

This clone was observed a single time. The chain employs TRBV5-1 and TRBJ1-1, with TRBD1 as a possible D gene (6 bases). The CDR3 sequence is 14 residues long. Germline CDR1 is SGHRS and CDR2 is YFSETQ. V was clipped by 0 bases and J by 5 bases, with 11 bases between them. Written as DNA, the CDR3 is TGCGCCAGCAGCTTGGCTGGGGGCGGAACTGAAGCTTTCTTT. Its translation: CASSLAGGGTEAFF.

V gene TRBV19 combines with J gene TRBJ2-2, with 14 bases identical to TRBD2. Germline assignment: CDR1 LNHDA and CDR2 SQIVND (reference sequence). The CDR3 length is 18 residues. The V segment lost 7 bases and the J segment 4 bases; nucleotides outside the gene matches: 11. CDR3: CASTTGLAGGVFTGELFF. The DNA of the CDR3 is TGTGCCAGTACAACTGGACTAGCGGGAGGAGTATTCACCGGGGAGCTGTTTTTT.

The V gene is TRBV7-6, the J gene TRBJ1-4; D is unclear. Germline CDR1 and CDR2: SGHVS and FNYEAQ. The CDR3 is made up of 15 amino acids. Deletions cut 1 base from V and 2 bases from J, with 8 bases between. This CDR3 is CASSLGGGTNEKLFF. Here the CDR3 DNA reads TGTGCCAGCAGCTTAGGTGGCGGTACTAATGAAAAACTGTTTTTT.

The CDR3 is CASSLALVTGISYEQYF. The DNA for the CDR3 is TGCGCCAGCAGCTTGGCGTTAGTTACAGGGATCTCCTACGAGCAGTACTTC. This sequence joins TRBV5-1 and TRBJ2-7; D might be TRBD1 (6 bases). This CDR3 comprises 17 residues. V dropped 0 bases and J dropped 0 bases, with 16 bases sitting between them. CDR1 and CDR2 (germline): SGHRS, YFSETQ.

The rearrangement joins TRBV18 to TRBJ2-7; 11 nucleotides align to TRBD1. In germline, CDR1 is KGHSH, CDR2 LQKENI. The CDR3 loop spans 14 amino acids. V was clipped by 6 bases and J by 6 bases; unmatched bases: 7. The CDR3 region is CASSPGTGGGEQYF. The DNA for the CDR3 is TGTGCCAGCTCCCCCGGGACAGGGGGAGGCGAGCAGTACTTC.

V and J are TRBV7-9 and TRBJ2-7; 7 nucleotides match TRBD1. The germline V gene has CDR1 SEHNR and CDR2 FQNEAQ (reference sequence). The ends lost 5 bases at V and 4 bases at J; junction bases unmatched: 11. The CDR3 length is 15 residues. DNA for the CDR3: TGTGCCAGCAGCGTAGGACAGGTTGAGTCGTACGAGCAGTACTTC. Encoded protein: CASSVGQVESYEQYF.

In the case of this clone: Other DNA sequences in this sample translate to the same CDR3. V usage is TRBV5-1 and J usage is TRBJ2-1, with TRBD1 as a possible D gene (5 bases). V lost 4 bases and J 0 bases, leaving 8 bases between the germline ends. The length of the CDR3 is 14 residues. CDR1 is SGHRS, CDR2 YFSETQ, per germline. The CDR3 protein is CASSIGDSYNEQFF. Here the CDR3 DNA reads TGCGCCAGCAGCATAGGGGACTCCTACAATGAGCAGTTCTTC.

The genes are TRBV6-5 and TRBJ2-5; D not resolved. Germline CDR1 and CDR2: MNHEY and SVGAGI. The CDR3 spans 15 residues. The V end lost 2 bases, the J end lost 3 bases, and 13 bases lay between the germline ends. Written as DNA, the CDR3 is TGTGCCAGCAGTTACCTCCCTGGCCTCAAAGAGACCCAGTACTTC. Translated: CASSYLPGLKETQYF.

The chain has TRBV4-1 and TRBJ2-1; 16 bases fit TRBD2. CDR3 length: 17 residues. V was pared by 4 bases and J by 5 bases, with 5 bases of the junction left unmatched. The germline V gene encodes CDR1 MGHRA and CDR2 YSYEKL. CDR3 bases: TGCGCCAGCAGCCTAGCGGGACTAGCGGGGGGGGACAATGAGCAGTTCTTC. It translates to CASSLAGLAGGDNEQFF.

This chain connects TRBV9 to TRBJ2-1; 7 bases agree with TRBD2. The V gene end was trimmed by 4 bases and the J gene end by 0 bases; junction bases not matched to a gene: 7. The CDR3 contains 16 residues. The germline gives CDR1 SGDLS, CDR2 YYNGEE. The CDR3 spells CASSSGLADSYNEQFF. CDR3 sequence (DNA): TGTGCCAGCAGCTCCGGTCTAGCGGACTCCTACAATGAGCAGTTCTTC.

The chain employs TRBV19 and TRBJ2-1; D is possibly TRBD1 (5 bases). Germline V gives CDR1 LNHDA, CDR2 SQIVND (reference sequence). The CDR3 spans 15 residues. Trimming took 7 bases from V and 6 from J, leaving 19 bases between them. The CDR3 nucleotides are TGTGCCAGTACCACGGTAGACAGCTCGGGCAATGAGCAGTTCTTC. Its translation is CASTTVDSSGNEQFF. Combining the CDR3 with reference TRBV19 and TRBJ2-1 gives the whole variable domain DGGITQSPKYLFRKEGQNVTLSCEQNLNHDAMYWYRQDPGQGLRLIYYSQIVNDFQKGDIAEGYSVSREKKESFPLTVTSAQKNPTAFYLCASTTVDSSGNEQFFGPGTRLTVL.

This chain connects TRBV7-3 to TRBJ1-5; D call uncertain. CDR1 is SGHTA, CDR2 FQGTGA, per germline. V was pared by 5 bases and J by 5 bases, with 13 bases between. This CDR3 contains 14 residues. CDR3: CASSVGIGDQPQHF. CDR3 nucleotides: TGTGCCAGCAGCGTGGGTATCGGGGATCAGCCCCAGCATTTT.

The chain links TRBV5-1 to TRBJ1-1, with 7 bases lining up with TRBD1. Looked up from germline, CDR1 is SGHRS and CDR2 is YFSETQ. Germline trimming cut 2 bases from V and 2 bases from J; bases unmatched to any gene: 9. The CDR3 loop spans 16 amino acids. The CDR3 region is CASSLGQGGLNTEAFF. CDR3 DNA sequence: TGCGCCAGCAGCTTAGGGCAGGGGGGCTTAAACACTGAAGCTTTCTTT. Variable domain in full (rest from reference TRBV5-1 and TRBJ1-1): KAGVTQTPRYLIKTRGQQVTLSCSPISGHRSVSWYQQTPGQGLQFLFEYFSETQRNKGNFPGRFSGRQFSNSRSEMNVSTLELGDSALYLCASSLGQGGLNTEAFFGQGTRLTVV.

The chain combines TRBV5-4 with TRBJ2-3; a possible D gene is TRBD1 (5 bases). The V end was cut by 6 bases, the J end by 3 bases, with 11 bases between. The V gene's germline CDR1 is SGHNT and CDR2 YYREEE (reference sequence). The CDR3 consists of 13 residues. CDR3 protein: CASTGRVTDTQYF. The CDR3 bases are TGTGCCAGCACGGGCAGGGTGACAGATACGCAGTATTTT.

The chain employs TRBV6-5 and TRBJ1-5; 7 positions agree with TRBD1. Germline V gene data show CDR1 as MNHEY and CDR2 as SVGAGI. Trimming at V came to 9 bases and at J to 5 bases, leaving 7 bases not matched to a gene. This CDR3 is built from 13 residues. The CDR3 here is CASVDRNYQPQHF. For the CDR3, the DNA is TGTGCCAGTGTGGACAGGAACTATCAGCCCCAGCATTTT.

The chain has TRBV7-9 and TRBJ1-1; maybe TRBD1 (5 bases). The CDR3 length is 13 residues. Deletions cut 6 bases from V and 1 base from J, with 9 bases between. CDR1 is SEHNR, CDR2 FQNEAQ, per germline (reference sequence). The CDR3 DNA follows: TGTGCCAGCAGTCCCGGACAGAACACTGAAGCTTTCTTT. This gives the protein CASSPGQNTEAFF. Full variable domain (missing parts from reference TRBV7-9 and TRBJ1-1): DTGVSQNPRHKITKRGQNVTFRCDPISEHNRLYWYRQTLGQGPEFLTYFQNEAQLEKSRLLSDRFSAERPKGSFSTLEIQRTEQGDSAMYLCASSPGQNTEAFFGQGTRLTVV.

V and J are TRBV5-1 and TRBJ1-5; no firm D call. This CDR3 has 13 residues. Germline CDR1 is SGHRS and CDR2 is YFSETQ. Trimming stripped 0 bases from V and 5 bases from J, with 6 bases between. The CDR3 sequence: CASSLGADQPQHF. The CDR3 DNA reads TGCGCCAGCAGCTTGGGGGCCGATCAGCCCCAGCATTTT.